These 7 T cell receptor beta chains came from one sample sequenced in a study of T cell responses to AZD1222 COVID-19 vaccine. Clones were sequenced by immunoSEQ multiplex PCR, and TCRdb holds only the in-frame ones, with some missing. The sample includes approximately 100,000 clones, roughly 86% of them seen just once. This sample comprised peripheral blood, obtained on day 0 of AZD1222 vaccination. Every receptor here comes from an adult in good health.

This rearrangement joins TRBV28 to TRBJ1-2; possibly TRBD1 for D (6 bases). The CDR3 extends over 14 amino acids. The ends were cut back, 3 bases at V and 4 bases at J, with 12 bases in the middle. In germline, CDR1 is MDHEN, CDR2 SYDVKM. The CDR3 loop reads CASSFAGAFYGYTF. Here the CDR3 DNA reads TGTGCCAGCAGTTTTGCGGGGGCCTTCTATGGCTACACCTTC.

The chain joins TRBV18 to TRBJ2-5, with D unresolved. Per germline, CDR1 KGHSH and CDR2 LQKENI. This CDR3 is 14 amino acids long. The V and J ends lost 1 base and 4 bases respectively, with 10 bases between them. Written as DNA, the CDR3 is TGTGCCAGCTCACCACGGGATGCAGGAGAGACCCAGTACTTC. It is translated as CASSPRDAGETQYF.

This sequence joins TRBV9 and TRBJ1-5; 8 bases line up with TRBD1. This CDR3 is 15 amino acids long. The germline CDR1 and CDR2 sequences are SGDLS and YYNGEE. The V segment lost 5 bases and the J segment 5 bases; nucleotides outside the gene matches: 9. The DNA of the CDR3 is TGTGCCAGCAGGAGGAGGACAGGGAATGATCAGCCCCAGCATTTT. Its translation: CASRRRTGNDQPQHF.

This clone was recorded a few times. The J gene is TRBJ2-5, the V gene TRBV11-2; 9 bases are shared with TRBD1. This CDR3 has 13 amino acids. CDR1 is SGHAT and CDR2 is FQNNGV in the germline V gene. V dropped 3 bases and J dropped 5; count of bases not matched to a gene: 1. CDR3 sequence reads: CASSFDRGETQYF. The CDR3 region has the DNA TGTGCCAGCAGCTTCGACAGGGGGGAGACCCAGTACTTC.

The gene calls are TRBV19 and TRBJ2-5; no reliable D call. The ends were cut back, 3 bases at V and 2 bases at J, with 10 bases in the middle. This CDR3 has 14 residues. Per germline, CDR1 LNHDA and CDR2 SQIVND (reference sequence). Here the CDR3 reads CASSILATQETQYF. CDR3 DNA: TGTGCCAGTAGTATCTTGGCAACTCAAGAGACCCAGTACTTC.

CDR3 protein: CASSLTDREDEQFF. The CDR3 bases are TGCGCCAGCAGCCTCACCGACAGAGAGGATGAGCAGTTCTTC. V and J are TRBV4-1 and TRBJ2-1; maybe TRBD1 (5 bases). Trimming took off 4 bases at V and 8 bases at J, with 15 bases between the two ends. The CDR3 is 14 residues long. Per germline, CDR1 MGHRA and CDR2 YSYEKL.

The gene calls are TRBV5-4 and TRBJ2-1; a possible D gene is TRBD1 (6 bases). In germline, CDR1 is SGHNT, CDR2 YYREEE (reference sequence). The V end was cut by 0 bases, the J end by 10 bases, with 14 bases between. This CDR3 is built from 14 residues. The CDR3 spells CASSLEGGDREQFF. The CDR3 coding sequence is TGTGCCAGCAGCTTGGAAGGGGGTGATCGGGAGCAGTTCTTC.